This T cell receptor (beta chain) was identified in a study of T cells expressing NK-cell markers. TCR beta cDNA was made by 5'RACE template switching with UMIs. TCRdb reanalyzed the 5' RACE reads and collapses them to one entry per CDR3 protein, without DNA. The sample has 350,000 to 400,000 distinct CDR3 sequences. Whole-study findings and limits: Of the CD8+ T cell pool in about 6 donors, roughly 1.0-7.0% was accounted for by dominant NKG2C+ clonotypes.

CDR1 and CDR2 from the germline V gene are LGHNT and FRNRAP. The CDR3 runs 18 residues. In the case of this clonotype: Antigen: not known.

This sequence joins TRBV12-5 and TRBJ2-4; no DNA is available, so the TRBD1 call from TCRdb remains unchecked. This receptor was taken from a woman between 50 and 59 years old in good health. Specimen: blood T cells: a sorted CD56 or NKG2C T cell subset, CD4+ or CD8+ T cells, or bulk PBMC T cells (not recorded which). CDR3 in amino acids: CASGPDRVGRITKNIQYF. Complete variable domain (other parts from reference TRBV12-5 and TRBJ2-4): DARVTQTPRHKVTEMGQEVTMRCQPILGHNTVFWYRQTMMQGLELLAYFRNRAPLDDSGMPKDRFSAEMPDATLATLKIQPSEPRDSAVYFCASGPDRVGRITKNIQYFGAGTRLSVL.